These T cell receptor beta chains were read from a single sample in a study of blood T cell repertoires in COVID-19. Produced via immunoSEQ multiplex PCR; TCRdb's table is partial and in-frame only. The repertoire holds 200,000 to 250,000 clones, approximately 80% seen once, with 13% in the top ten. Sequencing was carried out using peripheral blood. The source of these receptors is a human donor in a cohort sampled during active COVID-19. The CDR3 runs from the conserved cysteine through the conserved F or W. D genes are given only for firm matches. Not all rows give a size; the values are once, few, many and, for expanded clones, a class.

TRBV28	.	TRBD2	TRBJ2-1	CASRSAGGPNEQFF	TGTGCCAGCAGGTCAGCGGGGGGGCCCAATGAGCAGTTCTTC
TRBV6-4	few	.	TRBJ1-6	CASSDSSGSLHF	TGTGCCAGCAGTGACTCGAGCGGGAGCTTACACTTT
TRBV28	.	TRBD2	TRBJ2-7	CASSLAGGIYEQYF	TGTGCCAGCAGTTTGGCGGGAGGGATCTACGAGCAGTACTTC
TRBV3-1/TRBV3-2	.	TRBD1	TRBJ1-1	CASSQAAGGGTEAFF	TGTGCCAGCAGCCAAGCCGCAGGGGGTGGGACTGAAGCTTTCTTT
TRBV19	.	.	TRBJ1-6	CASSVTGTSGDNSPLHF	TGTGCCAGTAGCGTCACCGGGACCTCAGGGGATAATTCACCCCTCCACTTT
TRBV7-9	.	.	TRBJ2-7	CASSFAAQFGEQYF	TGTGCCAGCAGCTTCGCGGCTCAATTCGGGGAGCAGTACTTC
TRBV2	few	TRBD2	TRBJ2-1	CASSLGLAGGSYNEQFF	TGTGCCAGCAGTCTGGGACTAGCGGGGGGCTCCTACAATGAGCAGTTCTTC
TRBV7-9	.	TRBD1	TRBJ2-7	CASREGQASGQYF	TGTGCCAGCAGGGAGGGACAGGCTTCGGGGCAGTACTTC
TRBV28	.	TRBD1	TRBJ1-3	CASSGQGAAGNTIYF	TGTGCCAGCAGTGGACAGGGTGCGGCTGGAAACACCATATATTTT
TRBV11-2	few	.	TRBJ1-5	CASSSQQGSAQHF	TGTGCCAGCAGCTCCCAACAGGGTTCTGCCCAGCATTTT
TRBV30	once	.	TRBJ2-5	CAWSAGSGDQETQYF	TGTGCCTGGAGTGCCGGCTCGGGGGACCAAGAGACCCAGTACTTC
TRBV4-2	.	TRBD2	TRBJ2-2	CASSQDALAGGHTGELFF	TGTGCCAGCAGCCAAGATGCGCTAGCGGGGGGGCACACCGGGGAGCTGTTTTTT
TRBV9	.	.	TRBJ1-1	CASSVDENEAFF	TGTGCCAGCAGCGTAGATGAGAACGAAGCTTTCTTT
TRBV6-5	.	.	TRBJ1-2	CASSYGPGRGSYGYTF	TGTGCCAGCAGTTACGGGCCGGGGAGAGGGAGCTATGGCTACACCTTC
TRBV11-2	few	.	TRBJ2-2	CASSLGWPTGELFF	TGTGCCAGCAGCCTCGGGTGGCCCACCGGGGAGCTGTTTTTT
TRBV7-2	.	TRBD1	TRBJ2-7	CASSPRRTGGEQYF	TGTGCCAGCAGCCCCAGGCGGACAGGCGGCGAGCAGTACTTC
TRBV24-1	.	TRBD1	TRBJ1-3	CATQGATGNTIYF	TGTGCCACCCAGGGGGCTACCGGAAACACCATATATTTT
TRBV3-1/TRBV3-2	.	.	TRBJ2-2	CASSQDRQAGELFF	TGTGCCAGCAGCCAAGATCGACAGGCCGGGGAGCTGTTTTTT
TRBV7-9	.	.	TRBJ1-1	CASSARPGAEAFF	TGTGCCAGCAGCGCTCGGCCAGGGGCTGAAGCTTTCTTT
TRBV14	.	.	TRBJ2-1	CASSQEVIGGDNEQFF	TGTGCCAGCAGCCAAGAGGTAATCGGCGGAGACAATGAGCAGTTCTTC
TRBV6-2/TRBV6-3	.	.	TRBJ2-3	CASSYGLAPDTDTQYF	TGTGCCAGCAGTTACGGGCTAGCCCCGGACACAGATACGCAGTATTTT
TRBV5-1	.	TRBD1	TRBJ1-5	CASSLEGQFNQPQHF	TGCGCCAGCAGCTTGGAGGGACAGTTCAATCAGCCCCAGCATTTT
TRBV27	once	TRBD1	TRBJ1-5	CASKGQGNQPQHF	TGTGCCAGCAAGGGACAGGGCAATCAGCCCCAGCATTTT
TRBV16	.	.	TRBJ2-1	CASSLRTPYNEQFF	TGTGCCAGCAGCCTACGTACACCCTACAATGAGCAGTTCTTC
TRBV27	.	.	TRBJ1-2	CASSFQPQVSYGYTF	TGTGCCAGCAGTTTTCAACCCCAAGTGAGCTATGGCTACACCTTC
TRBV7-2	.	.	TRBJ2-3	CASSLPILTDTQYF	TGTGCCAGCAGCTTGCCGATACTCACAGATACGCAGTATTTT
TRBV11-2	.	TRBD1	TRBJ1-1	CASSPPGGRGTEAFF	TGTGCCAGCAGCCCCCCAGGGGGCAGGGGCACTGAAGCTTTCTTT
TRBV2	.	.	TRBJ2-4	CASSELKGVNIQYF	TGTGCCAGCAGTGAATTAAAAGGGGTCAACATTCAGTACTTC
TRBV30	.	TRBD1	TRBJ1-1	CAWSVSPRQGTEAFF	TGTGCCTGGAGTGTCTCGCCCCGACAGGGGACTGAAGCTTTCTTT
TRBV5-6	many	.	TRBJ2-7	CASSLRTTSYEQYF	TGTGCCAGCAGCTTGAGGACTACTTCCTACGAGCAGTACTTC
TRBV6-1	.	.	TRBJ2-1	CASSETSEQFF	TGTGCCAGCAGTGAAACTAGTGAGCAGTTCTTC
TRBV28	.	TRBD1	TRBJ2-5	CASSSPGQGVWETQYF	TGTGCCAGCAGTTCACCGGGACAGGGGGTTTGGGAGACCCAGTACTTC
TRBV11-3	.	.	TRBJ2-7	CASSLDRIFCGDSYEQYF	TGTGCCAGCAGCTTAGATCGAATATTTTGTGGAGATTCCTACGAGCAGTACTTC
TRBV15	.	.	TRBJ1-5	CATSSDPRPEAGQHF	TGTGCCACCAGCAGTGACCCCCGTCCGGAGGCGGGCCAGCATTTT
TRBV7-2	few	TRBD1	TRBJ1-2	CASSPTGDSYGYTF	TGTGCCAGCAGCCCTACAGGGGATAGCTATGGCTACACCTTC
TRBV19	.	.	TRBJ1-3	CASTTQTVNGNTIYF	TGTGCCAGTACCACCCAGACAGTGAATGGAAACACCATATATTTT
TRBV4-2	.	.	TRBJ2-1	CASSQSDRYYNEQFF	TGTGCCAGCAGCCAAAGCGACAGGTACTACAATGAGCAGTTCTTC
TRBV5-1	.	TRBD1	TRBJ1-4	CASSFRDRGEKLFF	TGCGCCAGCAGCTTTAGAGACAGGGGTGAAAAACTGTTTTTT
TRBV11-2	.	TRBD1	TRBJ1-1	CASSPHPQGTEAFF	TGTGCCAGCAGCCCCCACCCACAGGGGACTGAAGCTTTCTTT
TRBV6-2/TRBV6-3	.	.	TRBJ2-3	CASSPSGVLTDTQYF	TGTGCCAGCAGCCCGTCCGGGGTTTTGACAGATACGCAGTATTTT
TRBV5-1	.	TRBD1	TRBJ1-6	CASSLTGGKESPLHF	TGCGCCAGCAGCTTGACAGGGGGTAAAGAATCACCCCTCCACTTT
TRBV30	.	TRBD1	TRBJ1-5	CAWSTGGNSNQPQHF	TGTGCCTGGAGTACAGGGGGAAATAGCAATCAGCCCCAGCATTTT
TRBV9	few	.	TRBJ1-6	CASSPGTGSSYNSPLHF	TGTGCCAGCAGCCCGGGGACTGGGAGCTCCTATAATTCACCCCTCCACTTT
TRBV6-5	.	TRBD1	TRBJ1-2	CASSYMGQVNYGYTF	TGTGCCAGCAGTTACATGGGACAGGTTAACTATGGCTACACCTTC
TRBV3-1/TRBV3-2	.	.	TRBJ1-1	CASSQEWAGMNTEAFF	TGTGCCAGCAGCCAAGAATGGGCAGGGATGAACACTGAAGCTTTCTTT
TRBV28	.	TRBD1	TRBJ2-7	CASSLSGQYSYEQYF	TGTGCCAGCAGTTTATCGGGACAGTACTCCTACGAGCAGTACTTC
TRBV6-5	.	.	TRBJ1-5	CASRDQGPSNQPQHF	TGTGCCAGCAGGGACCAGGGTCCAAGCAATCAGCCCCAGCATTTT